This entry lists 21 T cell receptor beta chains sequenced from one sample in a study of tissue T cells after allogeneic stem cell transplantation (dated by TCRdb to the early 2020s). The protocol used for the library was the immunoSEQ multiplex PCR assay. Imported from immuneACCESS, the table was reduced by TCRdb to in-frame sequences with V and J called. These copies leave out some clones; in studies compared against another copy, an unresolved V gene accounts for under half, and the cause of the remainder is not known. The sample data list tens of thousands of clones, and less than 75% of these were observed just once. Of the sample, around 0.67% is held by the ten largest clones. The sequencing sample was made of sorted cells pooled from one or two spleens. The origin of the receptors is a pool of C57BL/6 mice in good health.

In its sample, this clone was seen once. Gene names and germline refer to mouse. The missing CDR3 end, 1 residue past where the read stops, is filled in from the germline J gene. The rearrangement links TRBV20 to TRBJ2-3; no firm D call. In germline, CDR1 is GFQATS, CDR2 STVNSAI. There are 12 residues in the CDR3. Trimming took 0 bases from V and 2 from J, leaving 3 bases between them. This chain's CDR3 is CGARDNAETLYF. The DNA read from the CDR3 is TGTGGTGCTAGGGACAATGCAGAAACGCTGTAT.

Comment on this clone: Gene names are the mouse ones. The sequence runs out 1 residue before the end of the CDR3; the remainder is reconstructed from the germline J gene. V is TRBV31 and J is TRBJ2-1; 9 bases line up with TRBD1. This CDR3 has 14 amino acids. The trim removed 3 bases at V and 3 bases at J, leaving 3 bases unmatched. Per the germline V gene, CDR1 is GKSSPN and CDR2 is SITVG. CDR3 bases read: TGTGCCTGGAGCCGGGACAGGGCCTATGCTGAGCAGTTC. Amino acids: CAWSRDRAYAEQF. The CDR3 in full is CAWSRDRAYAEQFF.

This clone was seen more than once but under ten times. Genes and germline come from the mouse. The DNA ends 1 residue before the CDR3 does, and the rest of the CDR3 is filled in from the germline J gene. The chain couples TRBV15 to TRBJ2-7; TRBD1 matches 10 bases. Trimming cost V 4 bases and J 7 bases; bases outside gene matches: 4. The CDR3 runs 13 residues. CDR1 SGHND and CDR2 FRSKSL come from the germline V gene. The CDR3 sequence: CASSSDRGDEQYF. CDR3 DNA (partial): TGTGCCAGCAGTTCGGACAGGGGGGACGAACAGTAC.

In the case of this clone: Any gene name here is a mouse gene name. The DNA ends 1 residue before the CDR3 does, and the rest of the CDR3 is filled in from the germline J gene. Within the sample, other DNA sequences also encode this same CDR3. The genes are TRBV3 and TRBJ1-2; D is perhaps TRBD1 (5 bases). With 2 bases removed from V and 2 bases from J, the gap between germline ends came to 6 bases. The CDR3 is made up of 13 amino acids. Per the germline V gene, CDR1 is SNHLY and CDR2 is FYNGKV (reference sequence). The DNA read from the CDR3 is TGTGCCAGCAGCTTACAGGGCAACTCCGACTACACC. Protein: CASSLQGNSDYT. The entire CDR3 reads CASSLQGNSDYTF.

With regard to this clone: Gene labels here are mouse ones. The read gets to within 1 residue of the CDR3 end, and the germline J gene fills in the rest. J is TRBJ1-2 and V is TRBV3; D possibly corresponds to TRBD1 (5 bases). Trimming removed 4 bases from V and 1 base from J, with 7 bases in between. From germline, CDR1 is SNHLY and CDR2 FYNGKV (reference sequence). CDR3 length: 13 residues. The CDR3 protein is CASSSGQNSDYTF. CDR3 bases read: TGTGCCAGCAGCTCCGGACAAAACTCCGACTACACC.

Of note for this clone: Gene names and germline match the mouse. The CDR3 loop is CASSLDWGGNTGQLYF. Partial CDR3 DNA: TGTGCAAGCAGCTTAGACTGGGGGGGAAACACCGGGCAGCTCTAC. V usage is TRBV16 and J usage is TRBJ2-2, with 9 bases that match TRBD2. Read data end 1 residue before the CDR3 end; the end is taken from the germline J gene. J was trimmed by 1 base and V by 0 bases; bases with no gene match: 0. The CDR3 consists of 16 residues. The V gene's germline CDR1 is SGHSA and CDR2 FRNQAP.

Concerning this clone: The gene names given are mouse names. CDR3 sequence reads: CGALDWGAQNTLYF. The CDR3 DNA, read in part, is TGTGGTGCTTTGGACTGGGGGGCCCAAAACACCTTGTAC. The chain is built from TRBV20 and TRBJ2-4; 11 positions agree with TRBD2. With the read ending 1 residue before the CDR3 end, the germline J gene is used to fill in that end. The trim removed 5 bases at V and 3 bases at J, leaving 4 bases unmatched. CDR1 is GFQATS and CDR2 is STVNSAI in the germline V gene. This CDR3 comprises 14 residues.

Concerning this clone itself: Gene names are the mouse ones. The read ends 1 residue early relative to the CDR3; the germline J gene fills the gap. J is TRBJ2-2 and V is TRBV23; TRBD2, the D gene given by the table, was not confirmed from the DNA. The CDR3 length is 14 residues. Germline CDR1 and CDR2: KGHTA and FQNQQP. The CDR3 is CSSSQMGGTGQLYF. CDR3 DNA (partial): TGCTCCAGCAGTCAAATGGGGGGCACCGGGCAGCTCTAC.

Points on this clone: Genes here carry mouse names. The CDR3 extends 1 residue past the end of the read, so its final part is completed from the germline J gene. The chain recombines TRBV13-3 with TRBJ1-6, with D hard to call. TRBJ1-6 is known as an ORF, though its function is uncertain. Between the trimmed V and J ends, which lost 3 bases and 2 bases, there was a span of 3 bases. The CDR3 runs to 13 residues. CDR1 NNHDY and CDR2 SYVADS come from the germline V gene. This CDR3 reads CASSGTYNSPLYF. The sequenced part of the CDR3 DNA is TGTGCCAGCAGTGGAACCTATAATTCGCCCCTCTAC.

With regard to this clone: These gene names are mouse names. The missing CDR3 end, 1 residue past where the read stops, is filled in from the germline J gene. The V gene is TRBV16, the J gene TRBJ1-4, with unresolved D. The CDR3 loop spans 12 amino acids. V was clipped by 6 bases and J by 7 bases, with 9 bases between them. Germline CDR1 and CDR2: SGHSA and FRNQAP. The covered CDR3 bases are TGTGCAAGCAGTCCAGAAGGCGAAAGATTATTT. This sequence encodes CASSPEGERLF. The entire CDR3 reads CASSPEGERLFF.

This clone was detected only once. Gene names refer to mouse genes. The read falls 1 residue short of the CDR3 end, and the missing part is taken from the germline J gene. The same CDR3 can be traced to other DNA sequences in this sample. V and J are TRBV26 and TRBJ2-1, with TRBD2 identical over 12 bases. V gave up 3 bases and J gave up 4 bases; unmatched junction bases: 1. The CDR3 is made up of 15 amino acids. Looked up from germline, CDR1 is KGHPV and CDR2 is FQNQEV (reference sequence). The part of the CDR3 DNA that was read is TGTGCCAGCAGTCTCGGGACTGGGGGGTATGCTGAGCAGTTC. It yields the protein CASSLGTGGYAEQF. The entire CDR3 protein reads CASSLGTGGYAEQFF.

Concerning this clone: Genes and germline are mouse. The observed sequence ends 1 residue before the CDR3 terminus, with the missing tail filled in from the germline J gene. The sample has other DNA sequences that encode this CDR3 too. This chain links TRBV12-2 with TRBJ1-2; D is ambiguous. CDR3 length equals 11 residues. Trimming removed 1 base from V and 2 bases from J, with 1 base in between. Looked up from germline, CDR1 is SGHLS and CDR2 is HYDKME. The CDR3 is CASSLNSDYTF. CDR3 bases read: TGTGCCAGCTCTCTGAACTCCGACTACACC.

Details on this clone: Mouse gene names and germline throughout. The read falls 1 residue short of the CDR3 end, and the missing part is taken from the germline J gene. This specimen includes other DNA sequences encoding the same CDR3. V gene TRBV16 combines with J gene TRBJ1-1; the D gene is possibly TRBD1 (5 bases). CDR1 and CDR2 (germline): SGHSA, FRNQAP. The ends were cut back, 0 bases at V and 4 bases at J, with 6 bases in the middle. CDR3 size: 13 residues. The DNA read from the CDR3 is TGTGCAAGCAGCTTAGATGGGGGCACAGAAGTCTTC. Protein product: CASSLDGGTEVF. The full CDR3 sequence reads CASSLDGGTEVFF. The complete variable domain, with remaining parts taken from reference TRBV16 and TRBJ1-1, reads NAGVIQTPRHKVTGKGQEATLWCEPISGHSAVFWYRQTIVQGLEFLTYFRNQAPIDDSGMPKERFSAQMPNQSHSTLKIQSTQPQDSAVYLCASSLDGGTEVFFGKGTRLTVV.

This clone was counted a few times. Mouse germline and gene names are used. The read terminates 1 residue before the CDR3 end, so the remaining end is supplied by the germline J gene. The chain joins TRBV12-1 to TRBJ2-1, with TRBD1 identical over 8 bases. Germline V gene sequence: CDR1 SGHSN, CDR2 HYEKVE. The CDR3 loop spans 15 amino acids. The trim removed 1 base at V and 7 bases at J, leaving 8 bases unmatched. This CDR3 reads CASSLGQGARAEQFF. The sequenced CDR3 bases are TGTGCCAGCTCTCTAGGGCAGGGGGCGCGGGCTGAGCAGTTC.

This clone was counted a single time. Gene names and germline refer to mouse. The read comes to an end 1 residue before the CDR3 does, leaving the germline J gene to fill in the end. The chain uses TRBV19 and TRBJ2-5, with 12 bases aligning to TRBD2. V lost 2 bases to trimming and J lost 5 bases; unmatched junction nucleotides: 6. This CDR3 is built from 16 residues. Germline V CDR1 and CDR2: FNHDT, SITEND (reference sequence). The CDR3 region is CASSMTGGAPGDTQYF. The CDR3 DNA, read in part, is TGTGCCAGCAGTATGACTGGGGGGGCGCCCGGAGACACCCAGTAC.

To note about this clone: Gene names are mouse gene names. With the read ending 1 residue before the CDR3 end, the germline J gene is used to fill in that end. This sequence joins TRBV13-2 and TRBJ2-5; 12 nucleotides agree with TRBD2. V gave up 1 base and J gave up 5 bases; unmatched junction bases: 5. CDR3 size: 16 residues. The germline gives CDR1 NNHNN, CDR2 SYGAGS (reference sequence). CDR3 loop: CASGDQTGGAPDTQYF. The part of the CDR3 DNA that was read is TGTGCCAGCGGTGATCAGACTGGGGGGGCGCCAGACACCCAGTAC.

Details on this clone: Mouse gene names and germline throughout. The missing CDR3 end, 1 residue past where the read stops, is filled in from the germline J gene. This rearrangement joins TRBV3 to TRBJ2-5; TRBD2 matches at 8 bases. The junction had 2 bases not matched to a gene; V was cut back by 1 base and J by 5 bases. The CDR3 covers 14 residues. Germline V gives CDR1 SNHLY, CDR2 FYNGKV (reference sequence). The CDR3 region is CASSLVGGGDTQYF. The CDR3 bases that were read are TGTGCCAGCAGCTTAGTTGGGGGGGGAGACACCCAGTAC.

The sample holds a few counts of this clone. Genes here carry mouse names. The CDR3 end is not reached by the read, which stops 1 residue before it; the germline J gene fills it in. This rearrangement joins TRBV26 to TRBJ2-1, with unresolved D. The CDR3 spans 15 residues. The V gene lost 6 bases and the J gene lost 0 bases, with 12 bases spanning the gap. Germline V lookup: CDR1 KGHPV, CDR2 FQNQEV (reference sequence). The part of the CDR3 DNA that was read is TGTGCCAGCAGGTCTCCGGGCGTTAACTATGCTGAGCAGTTC. This gives the protein CASRSPGVNYAEQF. The entire CDR3 protein reads CASRSPGVNYAEQFF.

A few counts support this clone. Gene names and germline match the mouse. Read sequence stops 1 residue before the CDR3 end, and the germline J gene provides the missing end. The chain combines TRBV12-2 with TRBJ2-7, with TRBD1 as a possible D gene (6 bases). V dropped 0 bases and J dropped 0 bases, with 8 bases sitting between them. The germline V gene has CDR1 SGHLS and CDR2 HYDKME. The CDR3 covers 14 residues. The CDR3 protein is CASSLEGGSYEQYF. CDR3 bases read: TGTGCCAGCTCTCTCGAAGGGGGCTCCTATGAACAGTAC.

Comment on this clone: Gene names are the mouse ones. The read finishes 1 residue shy of the CDR3 end, and the germline J gene is used to complete it. Within the sample, other DNA sequences also encode this same CDR3. The chain couples TRBV19 to TRBJ2-4; D gene ambiguous. The length of the CDR3 is 12 residues. V was clipped by 5 bases and J by 0 bases, with 4 bases between them. Germline V gives CDR1 FNHDT, CDR2 SITEND (reference sequence). CDR3 in amino acids: CASSSSQNTLYF. Incomplete CDR3 DNA: TGTGCCAGCAGCTCTAGTCAAAACACCTTGTAC.

This clone was detected only a few times. Mouse gene names apply. The DNA ends 1 residue before the CDR3 does, and the rest of the CDR3 is filled in from the germline J gene. The chain is built from TRBV13-1 and TRBJ2-7; TRBD2 aligns across 10 bases. Germline loops: CDR1 NSHNY, CDR2 SYGAGN. CDR3 size: 15 residues. V lost 4 bases, J lost 0 bases, and 4 bases stayed unmatched. The covered CDR3 bases are TGTGCCAGCAGTAGACTGGGGGGTAGCTCCTATGAACAGTAC. This translates into CASSRLGGSSYEQY. The full CDR3 is CASSRLGGSSYEQYF.